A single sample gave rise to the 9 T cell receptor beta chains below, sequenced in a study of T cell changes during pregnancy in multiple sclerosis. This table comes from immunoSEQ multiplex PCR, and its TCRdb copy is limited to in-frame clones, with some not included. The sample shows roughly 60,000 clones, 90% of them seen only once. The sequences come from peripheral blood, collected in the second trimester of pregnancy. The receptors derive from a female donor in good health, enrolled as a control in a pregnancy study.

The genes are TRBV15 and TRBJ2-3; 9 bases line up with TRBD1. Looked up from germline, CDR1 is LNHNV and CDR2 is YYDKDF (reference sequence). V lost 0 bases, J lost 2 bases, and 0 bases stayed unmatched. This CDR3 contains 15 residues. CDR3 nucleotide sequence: TGTGCCACCAGCAGAGAACAGGGGGCCACAGATACGCAGTATTTT. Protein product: CATSREQGATDTQYF.

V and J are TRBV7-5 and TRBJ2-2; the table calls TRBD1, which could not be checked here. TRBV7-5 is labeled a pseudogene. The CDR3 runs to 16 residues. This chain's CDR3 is CARSLGAGQNTGELFF. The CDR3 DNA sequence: TGTGCCAGAAGCTTAGGGGCAGGACAAAACACCGGGGAGCTGTTTTTT.

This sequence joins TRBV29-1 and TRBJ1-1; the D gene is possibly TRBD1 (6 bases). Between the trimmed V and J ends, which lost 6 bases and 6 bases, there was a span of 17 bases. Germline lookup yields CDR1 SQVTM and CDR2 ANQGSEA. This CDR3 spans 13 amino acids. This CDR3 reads CSVDLTGSSEAFF. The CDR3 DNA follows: TGCAGCGTAGATCTTACAGGGTCATCTGAAGCTTTCTTT.

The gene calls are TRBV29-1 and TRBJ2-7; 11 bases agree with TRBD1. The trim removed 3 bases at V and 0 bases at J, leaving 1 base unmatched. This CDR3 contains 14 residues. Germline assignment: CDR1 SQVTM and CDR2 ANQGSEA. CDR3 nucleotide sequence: TGCAGCGTTGACGGGACAGGGGGCTCCTACGAGCAGTACTTC. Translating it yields CSVDGTGGSYEQYF.

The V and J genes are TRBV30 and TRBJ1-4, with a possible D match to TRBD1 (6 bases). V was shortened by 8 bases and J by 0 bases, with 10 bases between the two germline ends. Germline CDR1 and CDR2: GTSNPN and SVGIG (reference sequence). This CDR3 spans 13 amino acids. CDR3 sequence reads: CAGYRATNEKLFF. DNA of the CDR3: TGTGCCGGTTACAGGGCAACTAATGAAAAACTGTTTTTT.

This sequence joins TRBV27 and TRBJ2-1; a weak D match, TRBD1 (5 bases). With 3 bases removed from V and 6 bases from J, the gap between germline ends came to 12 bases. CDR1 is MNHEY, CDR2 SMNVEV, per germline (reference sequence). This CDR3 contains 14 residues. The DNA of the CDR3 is TGTGCCAGCAGTTTCTACGACAGCTCCAATGAGCAGTTCTTC. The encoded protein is CASSFYDSSNEQFF.

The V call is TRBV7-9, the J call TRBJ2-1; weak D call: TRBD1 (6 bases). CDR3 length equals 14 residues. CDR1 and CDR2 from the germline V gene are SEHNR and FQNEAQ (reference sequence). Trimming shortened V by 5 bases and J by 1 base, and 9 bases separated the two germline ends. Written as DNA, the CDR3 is TGTGCCAGCAGCGTCAGGGGATCCTACAATGAGCAGTTCTTC. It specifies CASSVRGSYNEQFF.

CDR3 amino acids: CASSGQGGQPQHF. The CDR3 nucleotides read TGTGCCAGCAGTGGACAGGGAGGTCAGCCCCAGCATTTT. This chain links TRBV25-1 with TRBJ1-5; 7 bases are shared with TRBD1. CDR3 length: 13 amino acids. The V and J ends lost 4 bases and 6 bases, in that order; junction bases with no gene match: 3. Germline V gene sequence: CDR1 MGHDK, CDR2 SYGVNS.

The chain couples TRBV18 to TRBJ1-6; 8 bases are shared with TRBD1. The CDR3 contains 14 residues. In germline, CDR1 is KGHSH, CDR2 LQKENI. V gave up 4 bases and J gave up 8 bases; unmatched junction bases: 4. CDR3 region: CASSRDRGDSPLHF. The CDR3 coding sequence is TGTGCCAGCTCACGAGACAGGGGAGATTCACCCCTCCACTTT.